Listed here are 20 T cell receptor beta chains from one sample, sequenced in a study of T cell repertoires in cytomegalovirus infection. TCRdb used MiXCR to reprocess the reads, holding one entry per CDR3 protein. Found here are approximately 910,000 distinct CDR3 sequences, about 33% of them singletons; the top ten hold under 15%. Their antigens are not known. The material sequenced was cultured CD8+ T cells from PBMCs, taken from culture after CMV antigen stimulation. The receptor source for this set is a human donor in good health (CMV status not recorded). Some clones in this sample may be carry-over from other donors' samples.

The rearrangement joins TRBV19 to TRBJ2-2, with D hard to call. The ends were cut back, 5 bases at V and 0 bases at J, with 7 bases in the middle. This CDR3 has 14 residues. Germline CDR1 LNHDA, CDR2 SQIVND (reference sequence). CDR3 nucleotide sequence: TGTGCCAGTAGTGCCGACTCGAACACCGGGGAGCTGTTTTTT. It encodes CASSADSNTGELFF.

In its sample, this clonotype was seen a few times. The V gene is TRBV29-1, the J gene TRBJ1-5, with D unresolved. V gave up 2 bases and J gave up 3 bases, with 11 bases separating them. Per germline, CDR1 SQVTM and CDR2 ANQGSEA. This CDR3 spans 14 amino acids. The CDR3 DNA sequence: TGCAGCGTTGAAAATAACAGCCACAATCAGCCCCAGCATTTT. It encodes CSVENNSHNQPQHF.

This clonotype was recorded a few times. The rearrangement joins TRBV4-3 to TRBJ2-1, with TRBD1 identical over 12 bases. V was pared by 0 bases and J by 0 bases, with 18 bases of the junction left unmatched. Germline-derived CDR1 and CDR2 are LGHNA and YSLEER. This CDR3 comprises 23 residues. CDR3 nucleotide sequence: TGCGCCAGCAGCCAAGATAACTCCCGCCCCGACCGGGACAGGGGGCCCTCCTACAATGAGCAGTTCTTC. This gives the protein CASSQDNSRPDRDRGPSYNEQFF.

The chain employs TRBV5-1 and TRBJ1-4; D is ambiguous. Germline-derived CDR1 and CDR2 are SGHRS and YFSETQ. The V end lost 2 bases, the J end lost 4 bases, and 9 bases lay between the germline ends. There are 14 residues in the CDR3. In DNA, the CDR3 is TGCGCCAGCAGCTTCTCCGGGATTAATGAAAAACTGTTTTTT. This encodes CASSFSGINEKLFF. Full variable domain (outside the CDR3, taken from reference TRBV5-1 and TRBJ1-4): KAGVTQTPRYLIKTRGQQVTLSCSPISGHRSVSWYQQTPGQGLQFLFEYFSETQRNKGNFPGRFSGRQFSNSRSEMNVSTLELGDSALYLCASSFSGINEKLFFGSGTQLSVL.

This clonotype occurred a few times. This chain connects TRBV27 to TRBJ2-2; 12 positions agree with TRBD2. The CDR3 covers 15 residues. The trim removed 6 bases at V and 5 bases at J, leaving 4 bases unmatched. The germline gives CDR1 MNHEY, CDR2 SMNVEV (reference sequence). CDR3 in DNA: TGTGCCAGCAGCGAGACTAGCGGGGGAACCGGGGAGCTGTTTTTT. This translates into CASSETSGGTGELFF.

This clonotype was seen a few times. CDR3 in DNA: TGTGCCATCAGACAGGGGCTGACAGAGCCGAACACCGGGGAGCTGTTTTTT. Amino acid sequence: CAIRQGLTEPNTGELFF. This sequence joins TRBV10-3 and TRBJ2-2; the match to TRBD1 covers 7 bases. Germline V gene sequence: CDR1 ENHRY, CDR2 SYGVKD. The CDR3 consists of 17 residues. V shed 6 bases, J shed 0 bases, and the junction held 10 bases outside the gene matches.

This clonotype showed up many times. The rearrangement links TRBV7-8 to TRBJ2-1; the D gene could be TRBD1 or TRBD2 (5 bases each). V lost 1 base, J lost 7 bases, and 8 bases lay in between. The CDR3 has 13 amino acids. Germline V gene sequence: CDR1 SGHVS, CDR2 FQNEAQ. The CDR3 here is CASSLGGWNEQFF. CDR3 coding DNA: TGTGCCAGCAGCTTAGGGGGGTGGAATGAGCAGTTCTTC. The full variable domain, its missing parts supplied by reference TRBV7-8 and TRBJ2-1, is GAGVSQSPRYKVAKRGQDVALRCDPISGHVSLFWYQQALGQGPEFLTYFQNEAQLDKSGLPSDRFFAERPEGSVSTLKIQRTQQEDSAVYLCASSLGGWNEQFFGPGTRLTVL.

This chain joins TRBV5-3 and TRBJ2-7, with D tentatively TRBD1 or TRBD2 (5 bases each). TRBV5-3 is an ORF; its function is uncertain. This CDR3 has 15 amino acids. V was trimmed by 8 bases and J by 2 bases, leaving 20 bases between them. The CDR3 nucleotides are TGTGCCAGCAGCACCCGGGACGCAACAGCCTACGAGCAGTACTTC. It encodes CASSTRDATAYEQYF.

This clonotype occurred many times. The rearrangement uses TRBV7-2 and TRBJ2-3, with 11 bases fitting TRBD2. The CDR3 sequence is 16 residues long. Trimming took 5 bases from V and 6 from J; bases not matched to a gene: 10. From germline, CDR1 is SGHTA and CDR2 FQGNSA. CDR3 residues: CASSENSGGAVDTQYF. Written as DNA, the CDR3 is TGTGCCAGCAGCGAAAATAGCGGGGGGGCCGTGGATACGCAGTATTTT.

V is TRBV20-1 and J is TRBJ2-3, with TRBD2 identical over 16 bases. The ends lost 1 base at V and 0 bases at J; junction bases unmatched: 4. Germline values: CDR1 DFQATT, CDR2 SNEGSKA (reference sequence). The CDR3 is made up of 18 amino acids. In DNA form, the CDR3 reads TGCAGTGCTAGAGGTGGGACTAGCGGGGGGGGGAGCACAGATACGCAGTATTTT. Its protein is CSARGGTSGGGSTDTQYF.

This clonotype was seen many times. The rearrangement uses TRBV20-1 and TRBJ2-7; 8 nucleotides line up with TRBD2. This CDR3 contains 16 residues. Germline values: CDR1 DFQATT, CDR2 SNEGSKA (reference sequence). The J segment lost 2 bases and the V segment lost 2 bases, leaving 11 bases of the junction unmatched. For the CDR3, the DNA is TGCAGTGCTAGACCTCTCACGTCGGGGGGGGCCTACGAGCAGTACTTC. Translating it yields CSARPLTSGGAYEQYF.

This clonotype was seen a handful of times. The CDR3 sequence: CASSTSGGEWFF. CDR3 in DNA: TGTGCCAGTAGTACTAGCGGGGGGGAATGGTTCTTC. This sequence joins TRBV19 and TRBJ2-1; 12 nucleotides match TRBD2. The trim removed 4 bases at V and 15 bases at J, leaving 4 bases unmatched. Germline V lookup: CDR1 LNHDA, CDR2 SQIVND (reference sequence). The CDR3 runs to 12 residues.

The chain joins TRBV20-1 to TRBJ2-6, with 9 bases identical to TRBD2. This CDR3 has 19 amino acids. V lost 1 base to trimming and J lost 1 base; unmatched junction nucleotides: 11. Germline V gene sequence: CDR1 DFQATT, CDR2 SNEGSKA (reference sequence). DNA for the CDR3: TGCAGTGCTAGAGTCCGATCGACTAGCGGAGAGTCTGGGGCCAACGTCCTGACTTTC. It specifies CSARVRSTSGESGANVLTF.

This clonotype was seen repeatedly, ten times or more. This chain connects TRBV7-2 to TRBJ1-2; D unresolved. From germline, CDR1 is SGHTA and CDR2 FQGNSA. The V and J ends lost 1 base and 8 bases respectively, with 5 bases between them. CDR3 length: 11 amino acids. The CDR3 coding sequence is TGTGCCAGCAGCTTAGAGGCCGGCTACACCTTC. Its translation: CASSLEAGYTF.

V is TRBV29-1 and J is TRBJ1-3, with no clear D. CDR1 is SQVTM, CDR2 ANQGSEA, per germline. The CDR3 covers 16 residues. Between the trimmed V and J ends, which lost 0 bases and 0 bases, there was a span of 12 bases. The CDR3 nucleotides read TGCAGCGTTGAAGATAGTCAGTCTTTCTCTGGAAACACCATATATTTT. This encodes CSVEDSQSFSGNTIYF.

This clonotype was observed a handful of times. The V call is TRBV6-5, the J call TRBJ2-2; a weak D match, TRBD1 (5 bases). Germline V gene lookup returns CDR1 MNHEY and CDR2 SVGAGI. V was shortened by 0 bases and J by 8 bases, with 10 bases between the two germline ends. The CDR3 is made up of 14 amino acids. The CDR3 DNA is TGTGCCAGCAGTTACTCGCCAGGGCCAGGGGAGCTGTTTTTT. Amino acids: CASSYSPGPGELFF.

The chain employs TRBV2 and TRBJ1-2; TRBD1 agrees at 8 bases. The CDR3 runs to 11 residues. With 6 bases clipped from V and 7 bases from J, the junction kept 1 base outside the gene matches. The germline V gene has CDR1 SNHLY and CDR2 FYNNEI. The CDR3 DNA reads TGTGCCAGCAGGGACAGGGCTGGCTACACCTTC. It specifies CASRDRAGYTF.

The CDR3 here is CASSYGGSDGYTF. CDR3 nucleotides: TGTGCCAGCAGTTACGGGGGATCGGATGGCTACACCTTC. The chain links TRBV6-5 to TRBJ1-2, with a possible D match to TRBD1 (5 bases). Germline loops: CDR1 MNHEY, CDR2 SVGAGI. CDR3 length: 13 residues. Trimming shortened V by 2 bases and J by 6 bases, and 10 bases separated the two germline ends.

The chain uses TRBV4-1 and TRBJ2-7; D unclear. Germline loops: CDR1 MGHRA, CDR2 YSYEKL. This CDR3 spans 12 amino acids. V was shortened by 3 bases and J by 2 bases, with 5 bases between the two germline ends. The CDR3 is CASSHLTYEQYF. In DNA form, the CDR3 reads TGCGCCAGCAGCCATCTTACCTACGAGCAGTACTTC.

V is TRBV2 and J is TRBJ1-1; D unclear. Germline V CDR1 and CDR2: SNHLY, FYNNEI. V shed 8 bases and J shed 1 base, with 14 bases lying between them. This CDR3 has 14 residues. DNA for the CDR3: TGTGCCAGCGATGAGGAAATCACGAACACTGAAGCTTTCTTT. Its translation: CASDEEITNTEAFF.